This paragraph covers one T cell receptor (beta chain) sequence. The antigen is unknown. The CDR3 loop spans 12 amino acids. The germline gives CDR1 SQVTM, CDR2 ANQGSEA. V lost 3 bases to trimming and J lost 3 bases, with 6 bases between them. This specimen comes from a study of T cells in Graves' hyperthyroidism and ophthalmopathy. Study-wide points: Blood held most thyroid clonotypes expanded above 0.001 frequency.

Amplification of TCR beta CDR3 regions was performed using RNA transcripts as template. First-round RT-PCR with HTBI primers amplified the TCR CDR3 region. MiXCR, applied by TCRdb to the multiplex PCR reads, yields one record per CDR3 protein. The sample records around 290,000 distinct CDR3 sequences, about 14% being singletons. Sequenced sample: blood. The chain joins TRBV29-1 to TRBJ1-3; D call uncertain. This sequence originates from a woman aged 25 to 39 with Graves' hyperthyroidism that later progressed to Graves' ophthalmopathy. The CDR3 DNA is TGCAGCGTTGAGTCTGTTGGAAACACCATATATTTT. Translating it yields CSVESVGNTIYF. The whole variable domain, filled in from reference TRBV29-1 and TRBJ1-3, reads SAVISQKPSRDICQRGTSLTIQCQVDSQVTMMFWYRQQPGQSLTLIATANQGSEATYESGFVIDKFPISRPNLTFSTLTVSNMSPEDSSIYLCSVESVGNTIYFGEGSWLTVV.